The TCR beta chain described here comes from a study of blood T cell repertoires in COVID-19. This clone appeared a few times. This CDR3 contains 15 residues. V shed 1 base and J shed 5 bases, with 14 bases lying between them. Per the germline V gene, CDR1 is SGHTA and CDR2 is FQGNSA. Generated by immunoSEQ multiplex PCR, the TCRdb table keeps only in-frame clones and is missing some. The table has about 86,000 clones, under 85% seen once. Material for sequencing was peripheral blood. This receptor was obtained from a man between 65 and 85 years old with acute or convalescent COVID-19. The chain has TRBV7-2 and TRBJ1-1; the D gene is possibly TRBD1 (5 bases). This CDR3 reads CASSLGTPTWTEAFF. In nucleotides, the CDR3 is TGTGCCAGCAGCTTAGGGACACCGACTTGGACTGAAGCTTTCTTT.